These T cell receptor beta chains were read from a single sample in a study of blood T cell repertoires in COVID-19. Generated by immunoSEQ multiplex PCR, the TCRdb table keeps only in-frame clones and is missing some. This table has about 120,000 clones, under 80% appearing once. Specimen: peripheral blood. These receptors were collected from a man between 65 and 85 years old with acute or convalescent COVID-19. CDR3s leave out the opening cysteine and the closing phenylalanine or tryptophan.

TRBJ1-3,TRBV19,ASSIGGAQGFGNTIY
TRBJ2-2,TRBV7-9,ASSLDGVTGELF
TRBJ2-1,TRBV12-3/TRBV12-4,ASSRSSHEQF
TRBJ2-7,TRBV12-5,ASGLPPGQKPYEQY
TRBJ1-1,TRBV5-1,ASSRRVGTEAF
TRBJ1-4,TRBV5-4,ASSKQGVNEKLF
TRBJ1-6,TRBV5-4,ASSGGQGSSYNSPLH
TRBJ2-5,TRBV9,ASSPISGVLETQY
TRBJ2-6,TRBV5-1,ASSLEAGGHGANVLT
TRBJ2-2,TRBV5-4,ASSLPGEAGRTGELF
TRBJ2-3,TRBV5-1,ASSSETSPSTDTQY
TRBJ2-7,TRBV6-5,ASRRQGPYEQY
TRBJ2-5,TRBV7-8,ASSLTPPRQVIGETQY
TRBJ2-3,TRBV28,ASTVRGGRGDTQY
TRBJ2-7,TRBV5-6,ASDSAGGRYEQY
TRBJ1-2,TRBV23-1,APTGGGEVFGGYT
TRBJ1-1,TRBV29-1,SVSTGNTEAF
TRBJ1-4,TRBV11-3,ASSVRREKLF
TRBJ1-2,TRBV12-5,ASALQSPPRGYT
TRBJ2-7,TRBV12-5,ASGLGGRLAGPRSYYEQY
TRBJ1-2,TRBV30,ARRAPGWLYGYT
TRBJ1-2,TRBV4-3,ASSPNPAANYGYT
TRBJ1-4,TRBV7-9,ASSSRQTNEKLF
TRBJ1-5,TRBV5-1,ASSLQGYSNQPQH
TRBJ1-2,TRBV12-3/TRBV12-4,ASSLAINYGYT
TRBJ1-5,TRBV12-5,ASGLQEGQPQH
TRBJ1-1,TRBV5-1,ASSTGGPTTEAF